This T cell receptor (beta chain) is drawn from a study of molecular identifiers for immune sequencing clone quantification. TCRdb itself ran the PCR reads through MiXCR, one entry per CDR3 protein. The sample holds 65,000 or so distinct CDR3 sequences, less than 20% seen once. This CDR3 spans 12 amino acids. Between the trimmed V and J ends, which lost 5 bases and 6 bases, there was a span of 13 bases. CDR1 and CDR2 (germline): GTSNPN, SVGIG (reference sequence). Sorting selected naive CD8 T cells with a CD8+CD4-CCR7+CD45RA+ phenotype. This receptor was taken from a human donor in good health. Some libraries in this study had Jurkat cell RNA spiked in. The sequenced sample was naive CD8+ T cells from blood, with Jurkat cell RNA spiked in. The subset: FACS-sorted CD8+CD4-CCR7+CD45RA+ naive T cells. The rearrangement links TRBV30 to TRBJ1-1, with D possibly matching TRBD1 (5 bases). CDR3 DNA sequence: TGTGCCTGGGACGGGGGGGGTGCTGAAGCTTTCTTT. Translated: CAWDGGGAEAFF.